These T cell receptor beta chains were read from a single sample in a study of blood T cells in healthy people across ages. TCRdb analysed the 5' RACE reads with MiXCR anew, one entry per CDR3 protein. The table lists about 1,500,000 distinct CDR3 sequences, roughly 27% of them singletons, with about 8% in the top ten. The sample taken for sequencing was blood. These receptors were obtained from a woman aged 25 to 39 in good health. Each CDR3 is given with its conserved first and last residue. D genes are given only for firm matches. Only some rows state a clone size, as once, few, many or a class for expanded clones.

j_call: TRBJ1-6; v_call: TRBV14; d_call: .; clone_size: few; cdr3_nt: TGTGCCAGCAGCCAAGATCCAGGGCAACTTGGCTTAAATTCACCCCTCCACTTT; cdr3_aa: CASSQDPGQLGLNSPLHF
j_call: TRBJ2-6; v_call: TRBV20-1; d_call: .; clone_size: .; cdr3_nt: TGCAGTGCTAGAGTGAGCGGAGACTCTGGGGCCAACGTCCTGACTTTC; cdr3_aa: CSARVSGDSGANVLTF
j_call: TRBJ2-7; v_call: TRBV10-2; d_call: TRBD2; clone_size: many; cdr3_nt: TGCGCCAGCAGTGACCCCGGGAGGGGCGAGGACGAGCAGTACTTC; cdr3_aa: CASSDPGRGEDEQYF
j_call: TRBJ1-1; v_call: TRBV29-1; d_call: .; clone_size: .; cdr3_nt: TGCAGCGTGGGCTTGACTTTTGCCACTGAAGCTTTCTTT; cdr3_aa: CSVGLTFATEAFF
j_call: TRBJ1-5; v_call: TRBV10-3; d_call: .; clone_size: .; cdr3_nt: TGTGCCGTCAGTGATACGGCCGCCAGGCAGTTCCAGCCCCAGCATTTT; cdr3_aa: CAVSDTAARQFQPQHF
j_call: TRBJ2-1; v_call: TRBV2; d_call: .; clone_size: .; cdr3_nt: TGTGCCAGCAGGGAGGACGGGGATGAGCAGTTCTTC; cdr3_aa: CASREDGDEQFF
j_call: TRBJ2-5; v_call: TRBV5-4; d_call: TRBD2; clone_size: many; cdr3_nt: TGCGCCAGCAGCCTTAGCGGGGGGGCCTCTGAGACCCAGTACTTC; cdr3_aa: CASSLSGGASETQYF
j_call: TRBJ1-1; v_call: TRBV10-3; d_call: TRBD1; clone_size: .; cdr3_nt: TGTGCCATCAGTGGCCCTCGAGGACAGGGGGCGCGGGGCACTGAAGCTTTCTTT; cdr3_aa: CAISGPRGQGARGTEAFF
j_call: TRBJ2-1; v_call: TRBV5-1; d_call: TRBD2; clone_size: few; cdr3_nt: TGCGCCAGCAGCTTGAAGCGGGAGGGTTACAATGAGCAGTTCTTC; cdr3_aa: CASSLKREGYNEQFF
j_call: TRBJ1-2; v_call: TRBV2; d_call: .; clone_size: few; cdr3_nt: TGTGCCAGCAGTGTCTTGAACAGTAACTATGGCTACACCTTC; cdr3_aa: CASSVLNSNYGYTF
j_call: TRBJ2-5; v_call: TRBV28; d_call: .; clone_size: many; cdr3_nt: TGTGCCAGCAGTGATACAGGGATGGGTAAGGAGACCCAGTACTTC; cdr3_aa: CASSDTGMGKETQYF
j_call: TRBJ2-1; v_call: TRBV7-9; d_call: TRBD2; clone_size: many; cdr3_nt: TGTGCCAGCAGCCATAGCGGGTCGACCTACAATGAGCAGTTCTTC; cdr3_aa: CASSHSGSTYNEQFF
j_call: TRBJ2-1; v_call: TRBV11-2; d_call: .; clone_size: few; cdr3_nt: TGTGCCAGCAACGACAACAATGAGCAGTTCTTC; cdr3_aa: CASNDNNEQFF
j_call: TRBJ2-3; v_call: TRBV6-1; d_call: .; clone_size: .; cdr3_nt: TGTGCCAGCAGATATGTGACAGATACGCAGTATTTT; cdr3_aa: CASRYVTDTQYF
j_call: TRBJ1-2; v_call: TRBV4-2; d_call: .; clone_size: few; cdr3_nt: TGTGCCAGCAGCCAGGGCGAAGACTATGGCTACACCTTC; cdr3_aa: CASSQGEDYGYTF
j_call: TRBJ1-4; v_call: TRBV12-3/TRBV12-4; d_call: .; clone_size: .; cdr3_nt: TGTGCCAGCAGTTTAGGGAAGACAGCCGTTAATGAAAAACTGTTTTTT; cdr3_aa: CASSLGKTAVNEKLFF
j_call: TRBJ2-1; v_call: TRBV7-6; d_call: TRBD1; clone_size: .; cdr3_nt: TGTGCCAGCAGCTTAAGGGACAGGGTAGGAAATGAGCAGTTCTTC; cdr3_aa: CASSLRDRVGNEQFF
j_call: TRBJ2-1; v_call: TRBV3-1; d_call: TRBD1; clone_size: few; cdr3_nt: TGTGCCAGCAGCCAAGAGGGACAGGGACAGTTCTTC; cdr3_aa: CASSQEGQGQFF
j_call: TRBJ2-1; v_call: TRBV5-1; d_call: TRBD1; clone_size: many; cdr3_nt: TGCGCCAGCAGCCCGAGGACAGGGAAGAATGAGCAGTTCTTC; cdr3_aa: CASSPRTGKNEQFF
j_call: TRBJ1-3; v_call: TRBV10-3; d_call: .; clone_size: .; cdr3_nt: TGTGCCATCAGAGCAGGGATTGTAATTGGAAACACCATATATTTT; cdr3_aa: CAIRAGIVIGNTIYF
j_call: TRBJ2-7; v_call: TRBV12-3/TRBV12-4; d_call: .; clone_size: .; cdr3_nt: TGTGCCTGCAGTTTCGCCGGGGACGAGCAGTACTTC; cdr3_aa: CACSFAGDEQYF
j_call: TRBJ2-1; v_call: TRBV7-2; d_call: TRBD2; clone_size: .; cdr3_nt: TGTGCCAGCAGCAGGATAGCGGGAGGCCATGAGCAGTTCTTC; cdr3_aa: CASSRIAGGHEQFF
j_call: TRBJ2-6; v_call: TRBV27; d_call: .; clone_size: many; cdr3_nt: TGTGCCAGCGGACAGTCCCTAGGGACTGGGGCCAACGTCCTGACTTTC; cdr3_aa: CASGQSLGTGANVLTF
j_call: TRBJ2-3; v_call: TRBV5-1; d_call: TRBD1; clone_size: many; cdr3_nt: TGCGCCAGCAGCCCAGGGGGTACGAGCACAGATACGCAGTATTTT; cdr3_aa: CASSPGGTSTDTQYF
j_call: TRBJ1-1; v_call: TRBV9; d_call: .; clone_size: .; cdr3_nt: TGTGCCAGCAGCGTCATGATGGGGACTGAAGCTTTCTTT; cdr3_aa: CASSVMMGTEAFF
j_call: TRBJ2-3; v_call: TRBV13; d_call: .; clone_size: .; cdr3_nt: TGTGCCAGCAGCTTAGCCCTCGATGCGGGGACAAGGGATACGCAGTATTTT; cdr3_aa: CASSLALDAGTRDTQYF
j_call: TRBJ2-5; v_call: TRBV5-4; d_call: .; clone_size: many; cdr3_nt: TGTGCCAGCAGCTTGGACAGTCCTCAGACCCAGTACTTC; cdr3_aa: CASSLDSPQTQYF
j_call: TRBJ1-2; v_call: TRBV20-1; d_call: .; clone_size: .; cdr3_nt: TGCAGTGCTAGTCAACGGGACGGCAAGGGTGGCTACACCTTC; cdr3_aa: CSASQRDGKGGYTF
j_call: TRBJ1-4; v_call: TRBV7-9; d_call: TRBD1; clone_size: .; cdr3_nt: TGTGCCAGCAGCTTAGAAGGGACAGTAGGAGAAAAACTGTTTTTT; cdr3_aa: CASSLEGTVGEKLFF
j_call: TRBJ2-7; v_call: TRBV5-1; d_call: .; clone_size: .; cdr3_nt: TGCGCCAGCAGCTATCACACAGGTACCTACGAGCAGTACTTC; cdr3_aa: CASSYHTGTYEQYF
j_call: TRBJ1-5; v_call: TRBV12-3/TRBV12-4; d_call: TRBD1; clone_size: many; cdr3_nt: TGTGCCAGCAGTTTCGGGACAGGGGGTCGTCAGCCCCAGCATTTT; cdr3_aa: CASSFGTGGRQPQHF
j_call: TRBJ2-1; v_call: TRBV2; d_call: .; clone_size: .; cdr3_nt: TGTGCCAGCAAAGAACAGGGTTCGAGTTACAATGAGCAGTTCTTC; cdr3_aa: CASKEQGSSYNEQFF
j_call: TRBJ2-5; v_call: TRBV28; d_call: .; clone_size: .; cdr3_nt: TGTGCCAGCGGACGGCCCTGGGAGACCCAGTACTTC; cdr3_aa: CASGRPWETQYF
j_call: TRBJ2-4; v_call: TRBV28; d_call: .; clone_size: few; cdr3_nt: TGTGCCAGCAGAATCGGGGCGGTTGGAAACATTCAGTACTTC; cdr3_aa: CASRIGAVGNIQYF
j_call: TRBJ1-2; v_call: TRBV5-1; d_call: .; clone_size: few; cdr3_nt: TGCGCCAGCAGCTTGGATTTGTCAGACGGTGGCTACACCTTC; cdr3_aa: CASSLDLSDGGYTF
j_call: TRBJ1-2; v_call: TRBV28; d_call: .; clone_size: few; cdr3_nt: TGTGCCAGCAGTTCCGGGAGGGAGCATGGCTACACCTTC; cdr3_aa: CASSSGREHGYTF
j_call: TRBJ2-3; v_call: TRBV9; d_call: .; clone_size: .; cdr3_nt: TGTGCCAGCAGCGGCACGGGACTTAGCACAGATACGCAGTATTTT; cdr3_aa: CASSGTGLSTDTQYF
j_call: TRBJ2-3; v_call: TRBV7-3; d_call: .; clone_size: many; cdr3_nt: TGTGCCAGCAGCTTAACTAGGGGCACAGATACGCAGTATTTT; cdr3_aa: CASSLTRGTDTQYF
j_call: TRBJ1-2; v_call: TRBV4-1; d_call: .; clone_size: .; cdr3_nt: TGCGCCAGCAGCCAAGGCAACAGGGCTAACTATGGCTACACCTTT; cdr3_aa: CASSQGNRANYGYTF
j_call: TRBJ2-1; v_call: TRBV28; d_call: .; clone_size: many; cdr3_nt: TGTGCCAGCAGTCCTGGGGGGGCCAATCCTAGCAATGAGCAGTTCTTC; cdr3_aa: CASSPGGANPSNEQFF
j_call: TRBJ2-7; v_call: TRBV29-1; d_call: .; clone_size: many; cdr3_nt: TGCAGCGTTGGGGGGGTCCGAAGGGGGAGCGAGAGGAGGTACTACGAGCAGTACTTC; cdr3_aa: CSVGGVRRGSERRYYEQYF
j_call: TRBJ2-1; v_call: TRBV20-1; d_call: TRBD2; clone_size: few; cdr3_nt: TGCAGTGCCACGGGGGGGGTATCGGGGAATGAGCAGTTCTTC; cdr3_aa: CSATGGVSGNEQFF
j_call: TRBJ2-3; v_call: TRBV10-1; d_call: TRBD2; clone_size: few; cdr3_nt: TGCGCCAGCAGTGAGTCCCCGACTAGCGGGAGCACAGATACGCAGTATTTT; cdr3_aa: CASSESPTSGSTDTQYF
j_call: TRBJ1-4; v_call: TRBV2; d_call: .; clone_size: few; cdr3_nt: TGTGCCAGCAGTGCAAACCCGATACAGGGTTCTAATGAAAAACTGTTTTTT; cdr3_aa: CASSANPIQGSNEKLFF
j_call: TRBJ1-2; v_call: TRBV4-3; d_call: .; clone_size: .; cdr3_nt: TGCGCCAGCAGCCCCGGGTTGCCGGGACTCTCTGGCTACACCTTC; cdr3_aa: CASSPGLPGLSGYTF
j_call: TRBJ2-7; v_call: TRBV15; d_call: .; clone_size: many; cdr3_nt: TGTGCCACCAGCAGAGATAGCGGAAGTCCCTACGAGCAGTACTTC; cdr3_aa: CATSRDSGSPYEQYF
j_call: TRBJ2-7; v_call: TRBV6-6; d_call: .; clone_size: many; cdr3_nt: TGTGCCAGCACCCCGGGAGTTGAAACGGGAGAGCAGTACTTC; cdr3_aa: CASTPGVETGEQYF
j_call: TRBJ2-3; v_call: TRBV9; d_call: .; clone_size: .; cdr3_nt: TGTGCCAGCAGCGTAGCAGCGAGGGGCTGGACAGATACGCAGTATTTT; cdr3_aa: CASSVAARGWTDTQYF
j_call: TRBJ2-6; v_call: TRBV6-1; d_call: TRBD2; clone_size: few; cdr3_nt: TGTGCCAGCAGGCGGACTAGCGGCCCCTCTGGGGCCAACGTCCTGACTTTC; cdr3_aa: CASRRTSGPSGANVLTF
j_call: TRBJ2-5; v_call: TRBV2; d_call: .; clone_size: many; cdr3_nt: TGTGCCAGCAGTGACGGAAGGGGCCCAGAGACCCAGTACTTC; cdr3_aa: CASSDGRGPETQYF
j_call: TRBJ2-1; v_call: TRBV20-1; d_call: TRBD2; clone_size: .; cdr3_nt: TGCAGTGCTAGCGAAGCCAGGAGTAGCGGGGGCAGGGAGCAGTTCTTC; cdr3_aa: CSASEARSSGGREQFF
j_call: TRBJ1-2; v_call: TRBV19; d_call: .; clone_size: few; cdr3_nt: TGTGCCAGTAGTATGAGAAGGGGCGGCTACACCTTC; cdr3_aa: CASSMRRGGYTF
j_call: TRBJ1-6; v_call: TRBV27; d_call: .; clone_size: .; cdr3_nt: TGTGCCAGCGCCCCGTGGGGGAAAACGGGTTCACCCCTCCACTTT; cdr3_aa: CASAPWGKTGSPLHF
j_call: TRBJ2-3; v_call: TRBV5-1; d_call: TRBD2; clone_size: .; cdr3_nt: TGCGCCAGCGTAACCATAGCGGGAGGCACAGATACGCAGTATTTT; cdr3_aa: CASVTIAGGTDTQYF
j_call: TRBJ2-5; v_call: TRBV28; d_call: TRBD1; clone_size: .; cdr3_nt: TGTGCCAGCAGTTTATTGGGGACAGGGAACCAAGAGACCCAGTACTTC; cdr3_aa: CASSLLGTGNQETQYF
j_call: TRBJ1-5; v_call: TRBV20-1; d_call: .; clone_size: .; cdr3_nt: TGCAGTGCTCTCCCCTATAGCAATCAGCCCCAGCATTTT; cdr3_aa: CSALPYSNQPQHF
j_call: TRBJ2-1; v_call: TRBV5-1; d_call: .; clone_size: many; cdr3_nt: TGCGCCAGCAGCTTGGACGGGACCTCCTACAATGAGCAGTTCTTC; cdr3_aa: CASSLDGTSYNEQFF
j_call: TRBJ2-7; v_call: TRBV12-3/TRBV12-4; d_call: .; clone_size: many; cdr3_nt: TGTGCCAGCAGGCCGGGATCTAGCTCCTACGAGCAGTACTTC; cdr3_aa: CASRPGSSSYEQYF
j_call: TRBJ1-2; v_call: TRBV5-5; d_call: .; clone_size: many; cdr3_nt: TGTGCCAGCAGCTTGGCCATCCGCTACACCTTC; cdr3_aa: CASSLAIRYTF